Below, 6 T cell receptor beta chains from the same sample are listed, as sequenced in a study of cytomegalovirus exposure and HLA in healthy donors. PCR was performed using 60 Vbeta and 13 Jbeta primers. Some clones are missing from TCRdb's copy, which holds only in-frame ones; the method was immunoSEQ multiplex PCR. Of around 100,000 clones listed, 6.5% to 8% are singletons. Input material: PBMCs. The receptors here all came from a man aged 45-65 years in good health and CMV-seronegative.

The sample holds a few counts of this clone. The genes are TRBV29-1 and TRBJ1-1; no definite D call. The CDR3 has 15 residues. Germline values: CDR1 SQVTM, CDR2 ANQGSEA. The V end was cut by 0 bases, the J end by 2 bases, with 13 bases between. This CDR3 is CSVEDGGKGNTEAFF. The CDR3 coding sequence is TGCAGCGTTGAAGATGGAGGGAAAGGAAACACTGAAGCTTTCTTT.

The chain is built from TRBV5-1 and TRBJ2-2; 10 nucleotides match TRBD1. The J segment lost 4 bases and the V segment lost 2 bases, leaving 2 bases of the junction unmatched. Per germline, CDR1 SGHRS and CDR2 YFSETQ. The CDR3 spans 15 residues. The CDR3 coding sequence is TGCGCCAGCAGCTTAGGGACAGGGGCCACCGGGGAGCTGTTTTTT. This sequence encodes CASSLGTGATGELFF.

This chain uses TRBV28 with TRBJ2-5; D is possibly TRBD2 (5 bases). This CDR3 has 17 amino acids. CDR1 and CDR2 (germline): MDHEN, SYDVKM. V lost 5 bases, J lost 1 base, and 20 bases lay in between. The CDR3 is CASSGVLGGRGQETQYF. As DNA, the CDR3 is TGTGCCAGCAGTGGGGTTCTTGGTGGACGGGGCCAAGAGACCCAGTACTTC. Based on the CDR3 plus reference TRBV28 and TRBJ2-5, the full variable domain is DVKVTQSSRYLVKRTGEKVFLECVQDMDHENMFWYRQDPGLGLRLIYFSYDVKMKEKGDIPEGYSVSREKKERFSLILESASTNQTSMYLCASSGVLGGRGQETQYFGPGTRLLVL.

This clone was seen a handful of times. V and J are TRBV2 and TRBJ1-4, with D maybe TRBD1 (6 bases). Germline CDR1 is SNHLY and CDR2 is FYNNEI. CDR3 length: 13 residues. The V and J ends lost 11 bases and 8 bases respectively, with 18 bases between them. The CDR3 coding sequence is TGTGCCTCAGTGGTCAGGGGCGGCGAAAAACTGTTTTTT. Encoded protein: CASVVRGGEKLFF.

V gene TRBV18 combines with J gene TRBJ2-5; D is unresolved. The V end was cut by 3 bases, the J end by 1 base, with 6 bases between. Germline lookup yields CDR1 KGHSH and CDR2 LQKENI. There are 13 residues in the CDR3. In nucleotides, the CDR3 is TGTGCCAGCTCACCGGCCACCCAAGAGACCCAGTACTTC. It specifies CASSPATQETQYF.

This clone was counted only a few times. The rearrangement uses TRBV2 and TRBJ2-6; 9 nucleotides agree with TRBD1. The V and J ends lost 7 bases and 0 bases, in that order; junction bases with no gene match: 7. Germline V CDR1 and CDR2: SNHLY, FYNNEI. This CDR3 has 17 residues. For the CDR3, the DNA is TGTGCCAGCAACCCGGACAGGGGAAGCTCTGGGGCCAACGTCCTGACTTTC. This encodes CASNPDRGSSGANVLTF.